This is a list of T cell receptor beta chains from one sample in a study of cytomegalovirus exposure and HLA in healthy donors. Sequencing used immunoSEQ multiplex PCR; TCRdb keeps in-frame clones, though not all of them. Seen here are roughly 80,000 clones, more than 80% observed once, and the top ten hold around 1.9%. Material for sequencing was PBMCs. Every receptor here comes from a woman between 25 and 40 years old in good health and CMV-seronegative. CDR3s include the opening cysteine and the closing phenylalanine or tryptophan. A D gene is named only where the DNA matches it firmly. Rows may omit the clone size; those that give it use once, few, many or a size class.

abundance	j_gene	d_gene	v_gene	CDR3nt	CDR3aa
.	TRBJ2-7	TRBD2	TRBV6-4	TGTGCCAGCAGCCCACTAGCGGGAGTTCCGAACGAGCAGTACTTC	CASSPLAGVPNEQYF
.	TRBJ2-7	.	TRBV21-1	TGTGCCAGCAGCAAAAAAAATCGGTACCGGGACAGGGCCTACGAGCAGTACTTC	CASSKKNRYRDRAYEQYF
once	TRBJ2-7	.	TRBV6-1	TGTGCCAGCAGTGAGGGGCCGGGTGGCGAGCAGTACTTC	CASSEGPGGEQYF
.	TRBJ2-7	TRBD2	TRBV11-3	TGTGCCAGCAGCTTGGGTCCTAGCGGTGCCTACGAGCAGTACTTC	CASSLGPSGAYEQYF
.	TRBJ2-7	.	TRBV6-6	TGTGCCAGCAGTTGGGACTTCTCCTACGAGCAGTACTTC	CASSWDFSYEQYF
few	TRBJ2-7	TRBD1	TRBV4-1	TGCGCCAGCAGCCCCGGGACAGGCACCTACGAGCAGTACTTC	CASSPGTGTYEQYF
once	TRBJ2-3	TRBD2	TRBV9	TGTGCCAGCAGCGGGGGACTAGCGGCTAGCACAGATACGCAGTATTTT	CASSGGLAASTDTQYF
.	TRBJ1-1	TRBD1	TRBV25-1	TGTGCCAGCAGAGCTCCGGGACAGGGACCTGCTGGTGAAGCTTTCTTT	CASRAPGQGPAGEAFF
once	TRBJ1-2	TRBD1	TRBV7-8	TGTGCCAGCAGCCCCAACAGACAGGGGGCGGGAGGTGGCTACACCTTC	CASSPNRQGAGGGYTF
.	TRBJ2-5	.	TRBV4-3	TGCGCCAGCAGCCAAGACTCGAACCCGTCGAGGCCCGAGGGGACCCAGTACTTC	CASSQDSNPSRPEGTQYF
.	TRBJ2-3	TRBD2	TRBV7-9	TGTGCCAGCAGCCAGACTAGCGGGAGCACAGATACGCAGTATTTT	CASSQTSGSTDTQYF
.	TRBJ1-1	TRBD1	TRBV9	TGTGCCAGCAGCGCCCCCTTAGGGGGCAGGGCGAACACTGAAGCTTTCTTT	CASSAPLGGRANTEAFF
.	TRBJ2-7	TRBD2	TRBV19	TGTGCCAGTAGTGTCGCCGGGACTAGCGGCTACGAGCAGTACTTC	CASSVAGTSGYEQYF
.	TRBJ1-1	TRBD1	TRBV6-5	TGTGCCAGCAGTTACTCGATTGTGAGACAGGGGGTCGCAGCTTTCTTT	CASSYSIVRQGVAAFF
.	TRBJ2-5	TRBD2	TRBV5-4	TGTGCCAGCAGCTTGGGTGGGAGCGGGAGGGGACGAGAGACCCAGTACTTC	CASSLGGSGRGRETQYF
.	TRBJ2-2	TRBD1	TRBV5-6	TGTGCCAGCAGCTTAGTCGACAGGGATGACACCGGGGAGCTGTTTTTT	CASSLVDRDDTGELFF
.	TRBJ1-1	.	TRBV6-4	TGTGCCAGCAGGGCAGGGGTTTCCACTGAAGCTTTCTTT	CASRAGVSTEAFF
.	TRBJ2-1	TRBD1	TRBV18	TGTGCCAGCTCACGGGACAGGCGAGTCCCAATCGAAGGGCAGTTCTTC	CASSRDRRVPIEGQFF
.	TRBJ2-4	TRBD2	TRBV28	TGTGCCAACAGTTTAATTGGGACTAGCGGCCGAGGGATTCAGTACTTC	CANSLIGTSGRGIQYF
.	TRBJ1-1	.	TRBV19	TGTGCCAGTAGTGTCGGGACCCCCGGGGGGACTGAAGCTTTCTTT	CASSVGTPGGTEAFF
.	TRBJ2-6	TRBD1	TRBV28	TGTGCCAGCAGTTTATGGGACAGGGGGGCCAACGTCCTGACTTTC	CASSLWDRGANVLTF
.	TRBJ2-2	TRBD1	TRBV14	TGTGCCAGCAGCCGCCATCCCTTACCGGGACAGGGGAACACCGGGGAGCTGTTTTTT	CASSRHPLPGQGNTGELFF
.	TRBJ2-2	.	TRBV15	TGTGCCACCAGCAGAGATTTATCGGGGTCCGCCGGGGAGCTGTTTTTT	CATSRDLSGSAGELFF
once	TRBJ1-3	.	TRBV19	TGTGCCAGTAGCCTGCAGGGTCAAAGCTCTGGAAACACCATATATTTT	CASSLQGQSSGNTIYF
.	TRBJ2-7	.	TRBV29-1	TGCAGCGTTGTGATATATACGAGCTCCTACGAGCAGTACTTC	CSVVIYTSSYEQYF
.	TRBJ2-1	.	TRBV6-1	TGTGCCAGCAGGCGACTAGGGAATGAGCAGTTCTTC	CASRRLGNEQFF
once	TRBJ2-7	TRBD2	TRBV15	TGTGCCACCAGCACATTAACTAGCGGGAGGGCCAGCGAGCAGTACTTC	CATSTLTSGRASEQYF
few	TRBJ2-3	TRBD2	TRBV7-8	TGTGCCAGCAGCTCCCGGGCTAGCGGGACAAAATACTATACGCAGTATTTT	CASSSRASGTKYYTQYF
.	TRBJ2-7	.	TRBV5-1	TGCGCCAGCAGCTTGGGACAGGCGGGCGAGCAGTACTTC	CASSLGQAGEQYF
.	TRBJ2-1	TRBD1	TRBV18	TGTGCCAGCTCACCTAGGGGACAGGGTAGCTTCAATGAGCAGTTCTTC	CASSPRGQGSFNEQFF
.	TRBJ2-5	.	TRBV5-1	TGCGCCAGCAGCCTCCTCCGGGACAAAGAGACCCAGTACTTC	CASSLLRDKETQYF
.	TRBJ1-3	TRBD1	TRBV10-3	TGTGCCATCAGGGGACAGGGCCTAAACACCATATATTTT	CAIRGQGLNTIYF
.	TRBJ2-3	TRBD2	TRBV4-2	TGTGCCAGCAGCCAGGGCGGACTAGCGGGAGCCCCTGATACGCAGTATTTT	CASSQGGLAGAPDTQYF
once	TRBJ1-1	.	TRBV11-3	TGTGCCAGCAGCCCAGGGATCGGTAACACTGAAGCTTTCTTT	CASSPGIGNTEAFF
.	TRBJ1-6	.	TRBV5-1	TGCGCCAGCAGCTCCCCGGGAAATTCACCCCTCCACTTT	CASSSPGNSPLHF
.	TRBJ1-5	TRBD1	TRBV6-4	TGTGCCAGCAGTGACGTCGGGACAGCGGCTTGCGAGAGCAATCAGCCCCAGCATTTT	CASSDVGTAACESNQPQHF
.	TRBJ1-3	TRBD1	TRBV5-1	TGCGCCAGCACGGGACAGGGACGAAACACCATATATTTT	CASTGQGRNTIYF
.	TRBJ2-3	.	TRBV27	TGTGCCAGCAGCGGGGGTGGGGATACGCAGTATTTT	CASSGGGDTQYF
.	TRBJ2-1	TRBD1	TRBV6-1	TGTGCCATCCGGGACAGGGGTAACCATGAGCAGTTCTTC	CAIRDRGNHEQFF
.	TRBJ2-5	.	TRBV5-1	TGCGCCAGCAGCCGCAACGGAGGGGGCGAAGAGACCCAGTACTTC	CASSRNGGGEETQYF
.	TRBJ1-5	TRBD1	TRBV28	TGTGCCAGCAGAACCGGGACAGGGACATATAGCAATCAGCCCCAGCATTTT	CASRTGTGTYSNQPQHF
once	TRBJ1-4	.	TRBV19	TGTGCCTCATGCAGGGACGCCAGGGGAGCAACTAATGAAAAACTGTTTTTT	CASCRDARGATNEKLFF
.	TRBJ2-7	TRBD1	TRBV10-3	TGTGCCATCAGTGAGTCGGGAAGGCAGGGGGACTACGAGCAGTACTTC	CAISESGRQGDYEQYF
.	TRBJ2-1	.	TRBV9	TGTGCCAGCAGCGTAGTGTCTAGAGATGAGCAGTTCTTC	CASSVVSRDEQFF
.	TRBJ2-2	.	TRBV7-2	TGTGCCAGCAGCTTATGGGGGCGGGCCTTGAACACCGGGGAGCTGTTTTTT	CASSLWGRALNTGELFF
.	TRBJ2-1	TRBD1	TRBV28	TGTGCCAGCAGCTTTGGTCCCAGACAGGGGGCCTACAATGAGCAGTTCTTC	CASSFGPRQGAYNEQFF